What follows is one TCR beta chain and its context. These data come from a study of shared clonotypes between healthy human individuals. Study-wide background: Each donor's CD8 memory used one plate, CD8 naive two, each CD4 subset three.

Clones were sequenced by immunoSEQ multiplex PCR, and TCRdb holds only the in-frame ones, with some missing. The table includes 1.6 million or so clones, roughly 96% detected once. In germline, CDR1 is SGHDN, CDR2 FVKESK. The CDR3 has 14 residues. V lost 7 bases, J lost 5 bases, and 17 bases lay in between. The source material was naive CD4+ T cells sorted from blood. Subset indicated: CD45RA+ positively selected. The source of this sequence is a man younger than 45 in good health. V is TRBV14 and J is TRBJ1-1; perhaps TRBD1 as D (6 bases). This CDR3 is CASNAGGGRTEAFF. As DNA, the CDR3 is TGTGCCAGCAACGCGGGGGGCGGGAGGACTGAAGCTTTCTTT.